The 25 T cell receptor beta chains presented below share a single source sample, sequenced in a study of cytomegalovirus exposure and HLA in healthy donors. Clones were read by immunoSEQ multiplex PCR, and TCRdb kept only the in-frame ones, dropping some. The sample comprises 130,000 to 150,000 clones, less than 90% of which are singletons, and less than 3% rests with the top ten. Material for sequencing was PBMCs. The receptors shown here come from a young man in good health and CMV-seronegative.

This sequence joins TRBV2 and TRBJ1-5; TRBD1 matches at 9 bases. The CDR3 runs to 15 residues. Trimming took 6 bases from V and 4 from J; bases not matched to a gene: 7. Per germline, CDR1 SNHLY and CDR2 FYNNEI. This chain's CDR3 is CASSDWTGANQPQHF. The DNA for the CDR3 is TGTGCCAGCAGCGACTGGACAGGGGCTAATCAGCCCCAGCATTTT.

The chain has TRBV19 and TRBJ1-5; the D is unclear. The V gene's germline CDR1 is LNHDA and CDR2 SQIVND (reference sequence). CDR3 length: 13 residues. Between the trimmed V and J ends, which lost 5 bases and 6 bases, there was a span of 11 bases. The DNA for the CDR3 is TGTGCCAGTAGTGTCGAGGGAGGTCAGCCCCAGCATTTT. Residues: CASSVEGGQPQHF.

The chain links TRBV16 to TRBJ2-7; TRBD2 aligns across 13 bases. J lost 4 bases, V lost 4 bases, and 4 bases had no gene match. This CDR3 comprises 15 residues. Germline V gene sequence: CDR1 KGHSY, CDR2 FQNENV. The CDR3 coding sequence is TGTGCCAGCAGCCCTAGGACTAGCGGGAGTTACGAGCAGTACTTC. Translated, it gives CASSPRTSGSYEQYF.

The chain couples TRBV30 to TRBJ1-1; D is perhaps TRBD1 (5 bases). Germline V CDR1 and CDR2: GTSNPN, SVGIG (reference sequence). There are 13 residues in the CDR3. CDR3 coding DNA: TGTGCTCATAAGGGCAGGGTGAACACTGAAGCTTTCTTT. Amino acid sequence: CAHKGRVNTEAFF.

This chain joins TRBV28 and TRBJ1-5; 8 nucleotides match TRBD1. Trimming cost V 7 bases and J 6 bases; bases outside gene matches: 8. Germline V gene sequence: CDR1 MDHEN, CDR2 SYDVKM. The CDR3 has 14 amino acids. In DNA form, the CDR3 reads TGTGCCAGCATTGAGGCAGGGGGCGGTCAGCCCCAGCATTTT. Translated: CASIEAGGGQPQHF.

The sample holds a few counts of this clone. The J gene is TRBJ1-2, the V gene TRBV30; D ambiguous. Per the germline V gene, CDR1 is GTSNPN and CDR2 is SVGIG (reference sequence). V was clipped by 3 bases and J by 5 bases, with 7 bases between them. CDR3 length: 11 residues. The DNA for the CDR3 is TGTGCCTGGAGCGACACATATGGCTACACCTTC. This translates into CAWSDTYGYTF.

J is TRBJ2-2 and V is TRBV5-6; D might be TRBD2 (6 bases). Germline V gene sequence: CDR1 SGHDT, CDR2 YYEEEE. CDR3 length: 15 amino acids. V lost 0 bases, J lost 6 bases, and 12 bases lay in between. In DNA form, the CDR3 reads TGTGCCAGCAGCTTGGTTTGGCGGGATCCCGGGGAGCTGTTTTTT. Amino acids: CASSLVWRDPGELFF.

This sequence joins TRBV7-9 and TRBJ2-7, with 10 bases aligning to TRBD2. Germline V gene lookup returns CDR1 SEHNR and CDR2 FQNEAQ (reference sequence). The length of the CDR3 is 15 residues. The V segment lost 11 bases and the J segment 3 bases; nucleotides outside the gene matches: 13. This CDR3 reads CAVIAPSGSIYEQYF. The CDR3, as DNA: TGTGCCGTCATAGCCCCTAGCGGGAGTATCTACGAGCAGTACTTC.

This chain joins TRBV19 and TRBJ2-2, with D tentatively TRBD1 (7 bases). This CDR3 region has 15 residues. The ends were cut back, 6 bases at V and 4 bases at J, with 15 bases in the middle. Germline CDR1 reads LNHDA; CDR2 reads SQIVND (reference sequence). CDR3 protein: CASSPGGRVTGELFF. In DNA, the CDR3 is TGTGCCAGTAGCCCAGGGGGGCGAGTCACCGGGGAGCTGTTTTTT.

The genes are TRBV5-1 and TRBJ2-3, with a tentative D call TRBD1 (5 bases). V was shortened by 5 bases and J by 0 bases, with 13 bases between the two germline ends. The germline V gene encodes CDR1 SGHRS and CDR2 YFSETQ. The CDR3 contains 15 residues. CDR3 amino acids: CASRPQGPSTDTQYF. In DNA form, the CDR3 reads TGCGCCAGCAGGCCCCAGGGCCCGAGCACAGATACGCAGTATTTT. The variable domain in full, with the rest retrieved from reference TRBV5-1 and TRBJ2-3, is KAGVTQTPRYLIKTRGQQVTLSCSPISGHRSVSWYQQTPGQGLQFLFEYFSETQRNKGNFPGRFSGRQFSNSRSEMNVSTLELGDSALYLCASRPQGPSTDTQYFGPGTRLTVL.

The genes are TRBV4-1 and TRBJ1-2; 7 nucleotides align to TRBD1. The CDR3 covers 16 residues. V lost 3 bases to trimming and J lost 1 base; unmatched junction nucleotides: 8. CDR1 is MGHRA, CDR2 YSYEKL, per germline. The CDR3 DNA is TGCGCCAGCAGCCACGATGGAGCAGGGGGTAACTATGGCTACACCTTC. Translation gives CASSHDGAGGNYGYTF.

The chain links TRBV19 to TRBJ2-7; 12 positions agree with TRBD1. The CDR3 is made up of 14 amino acids. Germline trimming cut 6 bases from V and 7 bases from J; bases unmatched to any gene: 7. CDR1 is LNHDA and CDR2 is SQIVND in the germline V gene (reference sequence). DNA for the CDR3: TGTGCCAGTAGCCCGGGACAGGGGGCAGGGGAGCAGTACTTC. Its translation: CASSPGQGAGEQYF.

The rearrangement uses TRBV28 and TRBJ2-3, with 9 nucleotides matching TRBD1. The length of the CDR3 is 14 residues. The junction had 6 bases not matched to a gene; V was cut back by 4 bases and J by 7 bases. Germline loops: CDR1 MDHEN, CDR2 SYDVKM. DNA for the CDR3: TGTGCCAGCAGTTCCGGGACAGGGAGAAATACGCAGTATTTT. Translated: CASSSGTGRNTQYF. Full variable domain (missing parts from reference TRBV28 and TRBJ2-3): DVKVTQSSRYLVKRTGEKVFLECVQDMDHENMFWYRQDPGLGLRLIYFSYDVKMKEKGDIPEGYSVSREKKERFSLILESASTNQTSMYLCASSSGTGRNTQYFGPGTRLTVL.

In this sample, this clone turned up once. The CDR3: CASSLLQGKSYNEQFF. The DNA of the CDR3 is TGTGCCAGCAGCCTTCTACAGGGGAAATCCTACAATGAGCAGTTCTTC. The chain links TRBV5-6 to TRBJ2-1; TRBD1 matches at 7 bases. The CDR3 runs to 16 residues. V dropped 4 bases and J dropped 1; count of bases not matched to a gene: 8. Germline CDR1 is SGHDT and CDR2 is YYEEEE.

The chain couples TRBV14 to TRBJ1-4; TRBD1 agrees at 10 bases. Germline V gene lookup returns CDR1 SGHDN and CDR2 FVKESK. V was pared by 3 bases and J by 7 bases, with 5 bases of the junction left unmatched. This CDR3 is built from 15 residues. Here the CDR3 DNA reads TGTGCCAGCAGCCAGAGGACAGGGGGGGGTGAAAAACTGTTTTTT. Residues: CASSQRTGGGEKLFF.

This clone was observed once. The chain recombines TRBV11-3 with TRBJ2-2, with 12 bases fitting TRBD1. This CDR3 has 19 amino acids. The germline V gene has CDR1 SGHNT and CDR2 YENEEA. Unmatched junction bases numbered 9, after V lost 1 base and J lost 3 bases. CDR3 sequence (DNA): TGTGCCAGCAGCTTAGTGGGACAGGGGGCGAATCGTGACACCGGGGAGCTGTTTTTT. This codes for CASSLVGQGANRDTGELFF.

The V gene is TRBV13, the J gene TRBJ1-4; D not certain. Trimming cost V 5 bases and J 0 bases, with 7 bases left between them. The CDR3 contains 14 residues. Germline lookup yields CDR1 PRHDT and CDR2 FYEKMQ (reference sequence). CDR3 DNA: TGTGCCAGCAGCCCGAGTTCAACTAATGAAAAACTGTTTTTT. It is translated as CASSPSSTNEKLFF. The full variable domain, rest sourced from reference TRBV13 and TRBJ1-4, is AAGVIQSPRHLIKEKRETATLKCYPIPRHDTVYWYQQGPGQDPQFLISFYEKMQSDKGSIPDRFSAQQFSDYHSELNMSSLELGDSALYFCASSPSSTNEKLFFGSGTQLSVL.

The chain joins TRBV19 to TRBJ2-1; 11 bases fit TRBD2. Germline V gives CDR1 LNHDA, CDR2 SQIVND (reference sequence). V dropped 2 bases and J dropped 3; count of bases not matched to a gene: 6. The CDR3 is made up of 17 amino acids. CDR3 protein: CASSIRGLAVNYNEQFF. The CDR3 nucleotides read TGTGCCAGTAGTATAAGGGGACTAGCGGTGAACTACAATGAGCAGTTCTTC.

The J gene is TRBJ2-2, the V gene TRBV7-9; TRBD1 aligns across 7 bases. CDR3 size: 15 residues. With V trimmed by 5 bases and J by 5 bases, 8 bases remained unmatched. Germline V gene data show CDR1 as SEHNR and CDR2 as FQNEAQ (reference sequence). The CDR3: CASSVSSRGTGELFF. The CDR3 DNA reads TGTGCCAGCAGCGTTTCTAGCAGGGGGACCGGGGAGCTGTTTTTT.

The rearrangement links TRBV6-5 to TRBJ2-1, with D possibly matching TRBD2 (6 bases). CDR3 length equals 16 residues. V was cut by 0 bases and J by 5 bases, with 14 bases left in between. Germline assignment: CDR1 MNHEY and CDR2 SVGAGI. The CDR3 reads CASSYSRGERDNEQFF. The CDR3, as DNA: TGTGCCAGCAGTTACTCGAGAGGGGAGCGGGACAATGAGCAGTTCTTC.

V gene TRBV27 combines with J gene TRBJ2-7; unclear D gene. Deletions cut 5 bases from V and 9 bases from J, with 20 bases between. The CDR3 is 14 amino acids. The germline V gene encodes CDR1 MNHEY and CDR2 SMNVEV (reference sequence). CDR3 sequence reads: CASSNEHPAKVQYF. CDR3 in DNA: TGTGCCAGCAGTAACGAGCACCCCGCCAAAGTGCAGTACTTC.

The V call is TRBV6-5, the J call TRBJ1-4; no definite D call. The CDR3 consists of 14 residues. V lost 0 bases, J lost 8 bases, and 10 bases lay in between. The germline V gene has CDR1 MNHEY and CDR2 SVGAGI. In nucleotides, the CDR3 is TGTGCCAGCAGTTACTCGAGGACTAGCGAAAAACTGTTTTTT. As protein: CASSYSRTSEKLFF.

This rearrangement joins TRBV27 to TRBJ1-1; TRBD1 agrees at 7 bases. The CDR3 sequence is 15 residues long. Losses at the gene ends were 2 bases for V and 4 bases for J; bases not matched to a gene: 7. Germline V gene lookup returns CDR1 MNHEY and CDR2 SMNVEV (reference sequence). The DNA for the CDR3 is TGTGCCAGCAGTTTAGCCCCCCAGGGGGGCACTGAAGCTTTCTTT. Translating gives CASSLAPQGGTEAFF.

This chain joins TRBV7-8 and TRBJ1-2; TRBD1 agrees at 12 bases. The trim removed 1 base at V and 4 bases at J, leaving 10 bases unmatched. The germline gives CDR1 SGHVS, CDR2 FQNEAQ. CDR3 length equals 18 residues. This CDR3 is CASSLDEGQGARGYGYTF. The CDR3 DNA follows: TGTGCCAGCAGCTTAGATGAGGGACAGGGGGCGCGTGGCTATGGCTACACCTTC.

This chain joins TRBV4-2 and TRBJ2-7; D is unclear. Trimming shortened V by 4 bases and J by 1 base, and 23 bases separated the two germline ends. The length of the CDR3 is 18 residues. Germline-derived CDR1 and CDR2 are LGHNA and YNFKEQ. As DNA, the CDR3 is TGTGCCAGCAGCCCCCCCGGTGGAGACCCCGGAAGATCCTACGAGCAGTACTTC. As protein: CASSPPGGDPGRSYEQYF.